These T cell receptor beta chains were read from a single sample in a study of cytomegalovirus exposure and HLA in healthy donors. Sequenced by immunoSEQ multiplex PCR; TCRdb stores in-frame clones only, minus some. Of around 120,000 clones listed, approximately 80% were seen once; the top ten hold 1%. Source material: PBMCs. Source of these receptors: a human donor in good health. CDR3s include the opening cysteine and the closing phenylalanine or tryptophan. D genes are given only for firm matches. The size of a clone is reported for some rows only, either as once, few or many, or as a class for expanded clones.

abundance: .; v_gene: TRBV11-2; j_gene: TRBJ2-5; d_gene: TRBD2; CDR3nt: TGTGCCAGCAGCTTCGGACTAGTCCTGGACGCAGAAGAGACCCAGTACTTC; CDR3aa: CASSFGLVLDAEETQYF
abundance: .; v_gene: TRBV5-1; j_gene: TRBJ2-3; d_gene: TRBD2; CDR3nt: TGCGCCAGCAGCTTGGATCGGACTAGTGGGGCAGATACGCAGTATTTT; CDR3aa: CASSLDRTSGADTQYF
abundance: .; v_gene: TRBV10-3; j_gene: TRBJ1-2; d_gene: .; CDR3nt: TGTGCCATCTTTCAGGGTGACAACTATGGCTACACCTTC; CDR3aa: CAIFQGDNYGYTF
abundance: .; v_gene: TRBV10-3; j_gene: TRBJ2-1; d_gene: .; CDR3nt: TGTGCCATCAGTGAAAGTAGGGAAGGGGGTGAGCAGTTCTTC; CDR3aa: CAISESREGGEQFF
abundance: few; v_gene: TRBV6-6; j_gene: TRBJ2-3; d_gene: .; CDR3nt: TGTGCCAGCAGTTACAGGGGGGATACGCAGTATTTT; CDR3aa: CASSYRGDTQYF
abundance: .; v_gene: TRBV10-1; j_gene: TRBJ2-7; d_gene: .; CDR3nt: TGCGCCAGCAGCCCCAGCTCCTACGAGCAGTACTTC; CDR3aa: CASSPSSYEQYF
abundance: once; v_gene: TRBV27; j_gene: TRBJ2-7; d_gene: TRBD2; CDR3nt: TGTGCCAGCAGTTTATCGGCACTAGCGGCCTACGAGCAGTACTTC; CDR3aa: CASSLSALAAYEQYF
abundance: .; v_gene: TRBV27; j_gene: TRBJ2-1; d_gene: TRBD2; CDR3nt: TGTGCCAGCAGCCCTCTACTAGCGGGGGCCAATGAGCAGTTCTTC; CDR3aa: CASSPLLAGANEQFF
abundance: once; v_gene: TRBV9; j_gene: TRBJ2-3; d_gene: .; CDR3nt: TGTGCCAGCAGCCACGGCGGGGCAGATACGCAGTATTTT; CDR3aa: CASSHGGADTQYF
abundance: .; v_gene: TRBV7-7; j_gene: TRBJ2-7; d_gene: .; CDR3nt: TGTGCCAGCAGTAGTTCCTTTGGGCGGGTCCACGAGCAGTACTTC; CDR3aa: CASSSSFGRVHEQYF
abundance: .; v_gene: TRBV13; j_gene: TRBJ1-5; d_gene: .; CDR3nt: TGTGCCAGCAGTTACCAGGGAAGCAATCAGCCCCAGCATTTT; CDR3aa: CASSYQGSNQPQHF
abundance: few; v_gene: TRBV19; j_gene: TRBJ1-5; d_gene: .; CDR3nt: TGTGCCAGTAATGGCGGATATAGCAATCAGCCCCAGCATTTT; CDR3aa: CASNGGYSNQPQHF
abundance: .; v_gene: TRBV2; j_gene: TRBJ1-2; d_gene: .; CDR3nt: TGTGCCAGCAGTGACGGGGGAATGAGCTACGGCTACACCTTC; CDR3aa: CASSDGGMSYGYTF
abundance: .; v_gene: TRBV9; j_gene: TRBJ1-5; d_gene: .; CDR3nt: TGTGCCAGCAGCCCCGGGGGGCCGGGTCAGCCCCAGCATTTT; CDR3aa: CASSPGGPGQPQHF
abundance: .; v_gene: TRBV7-9; j_gene: TRBJ2-5; d_gene: TRBD2; CDR3nt: TGTGCCAGCAGCCTGGGACTAGCGGGGACCCAAGAGACCCAGTACTTC; CDR3aa: CASSLGLAGTQETQYF
abundance: .; v_gene: TRBV7-9; j_gene: TRBJ1-4; d_gene: TRBD1; CDR3nt: TGTTCCAGCAGCCCTTCCCTGACAGGGTCTAATGAAAAACTGTTTTTT; CDR3aa: CSSSPSLTGSNEKLFF
abundance: .; v_gene: TRBV15; j_gene: TRBJ2-3; d_gene: .; CDR3nt: TGTGCCACCAGCAGAGATCGGGGGACTAGCACAGATACGCAGTATTTT; CDR3aa: CATSRDRGTSTDTQYF
abundance: .; v_gene: TRBV4-2; j_gene: TRBJ2-3; d_gene: TRBD2; CDR3nt: TGTGCCAGCAGCCCCTCGGCGGGGGGTGGCACAGATACGCAGTATTTT; CDR3aa: CASSPSAGGGTDTQYF
abundance: .; v_gene: TRBV15; j_gene: TRBJ2-7; d_gene: .; CDR3nt: TGTGCCACCAGCAGAGACAGGTACGAGCAGTACTTC; CDR3aa: CATSRDRYEQYF
abundance: .; v_gene: TRBV28; j_gene: TRBJ1-5; d_gene: TRBD1; CDR3nt: TGTGCCAGCAGCCCGAGGACAGGGGCTTTTCAGCCCCAGCATTTT; CDR3aa: CASSPRTGAFQPQHF
abundance: .; v_gene: TRBV10-3; j_gene: TRBJ2-7; d_gene: .; CDR3nt: TGTGCCATCAGTGAGTCGACTCGGGAAACCTACGAGCAGTACTTC; CDR3aa: CAISESTRETYEQYF
abundance: .; v_gene: TRBV5-1; j_gene: TRBJ2-7; d_gene: .; CDR3nt: TGCGCCAGCAGCTTGGATCAGGGATCTAACTACGAGCAGTACTTC; CDR3aa: CASSLDQGSNYEQYF
abundance: .; v_gene: TRBV6-5; j_gene: TRBJ1-1; d_gene: .; CDR3nt: TGTGCCAGCAGCCCCAACCAGGCTGAAGCTTTCTTT; CDR3aa: CASSPNQAEAFF
abundance: .; v_gene: TRBV2; j_gene: TRBJ2-7; d_gene: TRBD1; CDR3nt: TGTGCCAGCAGGGGACAGGGGGCGCACGAGCAGTACTTC; CDR3aa: CASRGQGAHEQYF
abundance: .; v_gene: TRBV5-1; j_gene: TRBJ2-7; d_gene: .; CDR3nt: TGCGCCAGCAGCTTGGGGACAGAGCAGTACTTC; CDR3aa: CASSLGTEQYF
abundance: .; v_gene: TRBV7-9; j_gene: TRBJ2-7; d_gene: .; CDR3nt: TGTGCCAGCAGCTCGGGGGAGAGCTACGAGCAGTACTTC; CDR3aa: CASSSGESYEQYF
abundance: .; v_gene: TRBV6-1; j_gene: TRBJ1-5; d_gene: .; CDR3nt: TGTGCCAGCAGTGAACGGAGGGGTCAGCCCCAGCATTTT; CDR3aa: CASSERRGQPQHF
abundance: .; v_gene: TRBV6-5; j_gene: TRBJ1-3; d_gene: TRBD1; CDR3nt: TGTGCCAGCAGTTACTCGATTTCAGGGGGGAACACCATATATTTT; CDR3aa: CASSYSISGGNTIYF
abundance: .; v_gene: TRBV2; j_gene: TRBJ2-7; d_gene: .; CDR3nt: TGTGCCAGCAGTGTTTCAGGGTCGGCCTACGAGCAGTACTTC; CDR3aa: CASSVSGSAYEQYF
abundance: .; v_gene: TRBV5-4; j_gene: TRBJ2-7; d_gene: TRBD2; CDR3nt: TGTGCCAGCAGCGGCAATCTCGGGGGGGCCTTACTCAGTCCCGAGCAGTACTTC; CDR3aa: CASSGNLGGALLSPEQYF
abundance: .; v_gene: TRBV7-8; j_gene: TRBJ2-5; d_gene: .; CDR3nt: TGTGCCAGCAGCTCCCTCTACGAAGAGACCCAGTACTTC; CDR3aa: CASSSLYEETQYF
abundance: .; v_gene: TRBV19; j_gene: TRBJ2-1; d_gene: .; CDR3nt: TGTGCCAGTAGTATAGGATCTGGCGGGACCTCCTACAATGAGCAGTTCTTC; CDR3aa: CASSIGSGGTSYNEQFF
abundance: .; v_gene: TRBV19; j_gene: TRBJ1-3; d_gene: TRBD1; CDR3nt: TGTGCCAGTAGTATAGGCACCGGGACAGGGTCAAACACCATATATTTT; CDR3aa: CASSIGTGTGSNTIYF
abundance: few; v_gene: TRBV28; j_gene: TRBJ1-4; d_gene: .; CDR3nt: TGTGCCAGCAGTCCCGCCTGGAGCTTGGGTGAAAAACTGTTTTTT; CDR3aa: CASSPAWSLGEKLFF
abundance: .; v_gene: TRBV9; j_gene: TRBJ2-1; d_gene: .; CDR3nt: TGTGCCAGCAGCGTAGGGGGGTCTAGCGTCGACAATGAGCAGTTCTTC; CDR3aa: CASSVGGSSVDNEQFF
abundance: .; v_gene: TRBV5-6; j_gene: TRBJ2-3; d_gene: .; CDR3nt: TGTGCCAGCAGCCAAGACAACGGGGAGACAGATACGCAGTATTTT; CDR3aa: CASSQDNGETDTQYF
abundance: .; v_gene: TRBV29-1; j_gene: TRBJ1-1; d_gene: TRBD1; CDR3nt: TGCAGCGTAACAGGGGGCAGTACTGAAGCTTTCTTT; CDR3aa: CSVTGGSTEAFF
abundance: .; v_gene: TRBV23-1; j_gene: TRBJ1-4; d_gene: .; CDR3nt: TGCGCCAGCAGTCAATCCGTGATTCCTGGCTCAACTAATGAAAAACTGTTTTTT; CDR3aa: CASSQSVIPGSTNEKLFF
abundance: .; v_gene: TRBV29-1; j_gene: TRBJ2-3; d_gene: .; CDR3nt: TGCAGCGTGGTGGGGAGAAACACAGATACGCAGTATTTT; CDR3aa: CSVVGRNTDTQYF
abundance: .; v_gene: TRBV9; j_gene: TRBJ1-2; d_gene: TRBD1; CDR3nt: TGTGCCAGCAGCGAGGGGACAGGGTATGGCTACACCTTC; CDR3aa: CASSEGTGYGYTF
abundance: few; v_gene: TRBV27; j_gene: TRBJ2-7; d_gene: .; CDR3nt: TGTGCCAGCAGTTTATACAGGCTCCCGTCCTACGAGCAGTACTTC; CDR3aa: CASSLYRLPSYEQYF
abundance: .; v_gene: TRBV5-6; j_gene: TRBJ1-1; d_gene: .; CDR3nt: TGTGCCAGCAGTAGGACGGTTGCGGGCACTGAAGCTTTCTTT; CDR3aa: CASSRTVAGTEAFF
abundance: .; v_gene: TRBV5-1; j_gene: TRBJ1-4; d_gene: .; CDR3nt: TGCGCCAGCAGCCTTGACAGGTCAACTAATGAAAAACTGTTTTTT; CDR3aa: CASSLDRSTNEKLFF
abundance: .; v_gene: TRBV7-2; j_gene: TRBJ2-7; d_gene: .; CDR3nt: TGTGCCAGCAGCCCAAATTACGAGCAGTACTTC; CDR3aa: CASSPNYEQYF
abundance: .; v_gene: TRBV6-1; j_gene: TRBJ2-5; d_gene: TRBD2; CDR3nt: TGTGCCACCAATCACCAGGCGGGGGGGGTGGAGACCCAGTACTTC; CDR3aa: CATNHQAGGVETQYF
abundance: .; v_gene: TRBV5-1; j_gene: TRBJ2-3; d_gene: TRBD2; CDR3nt: TGCGCCAGCAGCTTGACTAGCGGGAGCACAGATACGCAGTATTTT; CDR3aa: CASSLTSGSTDTQYF